A single sample is the source of the 9 T cell receptor beta chains below, sequenced in a study of blood T cell repertoires in COVID-19. Using immunoSEQ multiplex PCR, the repertoire was profiled, and TCRdb retains in-frame clones only, with some absent. The data contain under 200,000 clones, over 80% of them singletons. Sequencing input: peripheral blood. The receptors derive from an older woman with acute or convalescent COVID-19.

The chain joins TRBV12-3 or TRBV12-4 to TRBJ1-1, with a tentative D call TRBD1 (5 bases). V gave up 6 bases and J gave up 1 base, with 9 bases separating them. The CDR3 is 13 residues long. The CDR3 protein is CASRTTGNTEAFF. CDR3 coding DNA: TGTGCCAGCAGGACCACAGGGAACACTGAAGCTTTCTTT.

This chain uses TRBV10-1 with TRBJ2-1; a possible D gene is TRBD2 (6 bases). Germline loops: CDR1 WNHNN, CDR2 SYGVQD (reference sequence). The CDR3 consists of 16 residues. Trimming removed 6 bases from V and 8 bases from J, with 23 bases in between. The CDR3 sequence: CASSPEGRGRRDEQFF. As DNA, the CDR3 is TGCGCCAGCAGCCCAGAAGGGCGGGGCCGGCGGGATGAGCAGTTCTTC.

This clone occurred once. The chain couples TRBV18 to TRBJ2-5; D might be TRBD1 (5 bases). The germline V gene encodes CDR1 KGHSH and CDR2 LQKENI. V lost 8 bases, J lost 5 bases, and 15 bases lay in between. The CDR3 contains 13 residues. The CDR3: CASQYHKGETQYF. In nucleotides, the CDR3 is TGTGCCAGCCAATACCATAAGGGGGAGACCCAGTACTTC.

V and J are TRBV5-5 and TRBJ2-3, with TRBD2 matching over 11 bases. V shed 2 bases, J shed 2 bases, and the junction held 13 bases outside the gene matches. Germline loops: CDR1 SGHKS, CDR2 YYEKEE (reference sequence). The CDR3 spans 19 residues. The CDR3 nucleotides are TGTGCCAGCAGCTTAAAGTCTAGCGGGGGGATCACCCTCACAGATACGCAGTATTTT. It yields the protein CASSLKSSGGITLTDTQYF.

Only one count was recorded for this clone. The rearrangement uses TRBV3-1 (or the pseudogene TRBV3-2) and TRBJ2-7, with D hard to call. Germline V gives CDR1 LGHDT, CDR2 YNNKEL (reference sequence). The V gene lost 1 base and the J gene lost 3 bases, with 4 bases spanning the gap. The CDR3 contains 12 residues. The CDR3 reads CASSQVDYEQYF. CDR3 coding DNA: TGTGCCAGCAGCCAAGTAGACTACGAGCAGTACTTC.

The gene calls are TRBV7-3 and TRBJ2-5, with 16 bases fitting TRBD2. The CDR3 is 20 residues long. Per germline, CDR1 SGHTA and CDR2 FQGTGA. Trimming removed 8 bases from V and 1 base from J; junction bases left unmatched: 16. The CDR3 bases are TGTGCCAGCTCACAACAGGGACCCGGGACTAGCGGGGGGGCCCAAGAGACCCAGTACTTC. The encoded protein is CASSQQGPGTSGGAQETQYF.

This clone was detected a few times. The CDR3 sequence is CASSQGWGGETQYF. In DNA form, the CDR3 reads TGTGCCAGCAGCCAGGGATGGGGCGGAGAGACCCAGTACTTC. V usage is TRBV14 and J usage is TRBJ2-5, with D maybe TRBD1 (5 bases). Germline V gene sequence: CDR1 SGHDN, CDR2 FVKESK. With 3 bases removed from V and 4 bases from J, the gap between germline ends came to 12 bases. The CDR3 contains 14 residues.

This chain links TRBV7-2 with TRBJ1-3; 8 bases map to TRBD1. J lost 4 bases, V lost 7 bases, and 6 bases had no gene match. The CDR3 spans 14 residues. The germline CDR1 and CDR2 sequences are SGHTA and FQGNSA. CDR3 sequence: CASTRTGNGNTIYF. The DNA of the CDR3 is TGTGCCAGCACCCGGACAGGGAACGGAAACACCATATATTTT.

The table lists this clone with a few counts. The chain recombines TRBV7-9 with TRBJ1-4, with 9 bases aligning to TRBD1. Germline-derived CDR1 and CDR2 are SEHNR and FQNEAQ (reference sequence). The CDR3 totals 17 residues. With 1 base clipped from V and 3 bases from J, the junction kept 6 bases outside the gene matches. CDR3 residues: CASSLGGQGLSNEKLFF. The CDR3 bases are TGTGCCAGCAGCTTAGGCGGACAGGGGCTCTCTAATGAAAAACTGTTTTTT.